The clone carrying this TCR beta chain was counted only a few times. The antigen is not known. The germline CDR1 and CDR2 sequences are MNHEY and SVGEGT. This CDR3 is built from 12 residues. V was shortened by 2 bases and J by 6 bases, with 8 bases between the two germline ends. This specimen comes from a study of T cell repertoires in cytomegalovirus infection. Using its own MiXCR run on the reads, TCRdb lists one record per CDR3 protein. The sample carries some 180,000 distinct CDR3 sequences, about a sixth recorded once. The study, taken as a whole, reports: HLA-C-restricted CMV-specific TCR beta clonotypes were dominant in the ex vivo response.

The sequencing input was CD8+ T cells from PBMCs. The sequence derives from a human donor in good health (CMV status not recorded). Some clones in this sample may be carry-over from other donors' samples. The chain joins TRBV6-2 or TRBV6-3 to TRBJ2-7; D possibly corresponds to TRBD2 (6 bases). The CDR3 sequence is CASSYGRTEQYF. CDR3 DNA: TGTGCCAGCAGTTACGGGAGGACCGAGCAGTACTTC.